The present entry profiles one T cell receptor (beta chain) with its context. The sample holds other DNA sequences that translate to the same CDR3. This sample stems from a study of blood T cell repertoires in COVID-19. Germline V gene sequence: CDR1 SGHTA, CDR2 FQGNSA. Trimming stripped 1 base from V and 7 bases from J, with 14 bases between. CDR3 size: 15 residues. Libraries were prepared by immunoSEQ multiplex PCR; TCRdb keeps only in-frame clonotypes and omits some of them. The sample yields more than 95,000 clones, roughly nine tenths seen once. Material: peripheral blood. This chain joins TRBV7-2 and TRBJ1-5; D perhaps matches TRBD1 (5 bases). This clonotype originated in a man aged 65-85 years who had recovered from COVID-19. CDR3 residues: CASSLVGQGGQPQHF. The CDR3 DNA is TGTGCCAGCAGCTTAGTAGGTCAGGGTGGCCAGCCCCAGCATTTT. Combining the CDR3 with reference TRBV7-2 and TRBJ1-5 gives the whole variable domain GAGVSQSPSNKVTEKGKDVELRCDPISGHTALYWYRQSLGQGLEFLIYFQGNSAPDKSGLPSDRFSAERTGGSVSTLTIQRTQQEDSAVYLCASSLVGQGGQPQHFGDGTRLSIL.